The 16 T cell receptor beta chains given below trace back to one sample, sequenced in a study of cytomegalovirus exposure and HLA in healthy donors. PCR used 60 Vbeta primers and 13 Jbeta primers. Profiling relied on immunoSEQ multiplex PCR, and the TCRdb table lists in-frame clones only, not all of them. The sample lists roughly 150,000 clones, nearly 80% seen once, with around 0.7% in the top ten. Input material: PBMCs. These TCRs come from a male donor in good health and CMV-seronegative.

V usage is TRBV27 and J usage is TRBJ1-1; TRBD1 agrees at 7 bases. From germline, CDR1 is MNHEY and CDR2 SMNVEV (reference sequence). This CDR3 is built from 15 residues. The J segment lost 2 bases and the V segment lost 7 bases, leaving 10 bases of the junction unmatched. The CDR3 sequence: CASTFMGTENTEAFF. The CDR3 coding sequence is TGTGCCAGCACTTTTATGGGGACAGAAAACACTGAAGCTTTCTTT.

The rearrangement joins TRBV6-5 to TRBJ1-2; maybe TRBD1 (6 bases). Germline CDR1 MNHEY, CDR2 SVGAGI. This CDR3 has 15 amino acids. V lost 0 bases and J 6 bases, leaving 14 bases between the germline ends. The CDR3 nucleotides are TGTGCCAGCAGTTACTCGACGCGGGGGGCAAATGGCTACACCTTC. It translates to CASSYSTRGANGYTF.

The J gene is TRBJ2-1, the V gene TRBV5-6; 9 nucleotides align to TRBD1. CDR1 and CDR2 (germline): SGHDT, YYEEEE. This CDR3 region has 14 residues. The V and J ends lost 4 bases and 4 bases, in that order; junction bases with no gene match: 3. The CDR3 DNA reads TGTGCCAGCAGCCCCGGGACAGGGTACAATGAGCAGTTCTTC. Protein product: CASSPGTGYNEQFF.

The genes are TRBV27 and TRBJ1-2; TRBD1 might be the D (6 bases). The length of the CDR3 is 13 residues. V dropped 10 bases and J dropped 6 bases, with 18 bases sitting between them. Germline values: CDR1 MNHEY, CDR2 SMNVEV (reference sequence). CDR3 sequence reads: CATRMGARDGYTF. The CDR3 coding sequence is TGTGCCACCAGAATGGGGGCCCGAGATGGCTACACCTTC.

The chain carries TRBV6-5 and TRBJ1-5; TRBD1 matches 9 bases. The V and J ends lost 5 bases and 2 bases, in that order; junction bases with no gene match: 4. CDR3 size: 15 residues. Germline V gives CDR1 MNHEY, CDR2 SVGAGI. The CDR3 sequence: CASSRRDRGNQPQHF. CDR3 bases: TGTGCCAGCAGTCGCCGGGACAGGGGCAATCAGCCCCAGCATTTT.

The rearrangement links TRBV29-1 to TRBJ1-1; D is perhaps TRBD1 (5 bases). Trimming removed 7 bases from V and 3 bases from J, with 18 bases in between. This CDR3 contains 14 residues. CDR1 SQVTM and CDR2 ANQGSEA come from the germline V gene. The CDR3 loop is CSAKVGGGDTEAFF. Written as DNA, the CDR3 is TGCAGCGCCAAGGTGGGGGGAGGGGACACTGAAGCTTTCTTT.

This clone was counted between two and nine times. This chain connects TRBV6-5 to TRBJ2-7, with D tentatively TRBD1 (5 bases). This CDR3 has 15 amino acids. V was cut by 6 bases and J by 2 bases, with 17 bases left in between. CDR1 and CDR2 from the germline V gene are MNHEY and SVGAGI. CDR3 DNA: TGTGCCAGCAGGCGGAACAGGAACACTCCCTACGAGCAGTACTTC. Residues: CASRRNRNTPYEQYF.

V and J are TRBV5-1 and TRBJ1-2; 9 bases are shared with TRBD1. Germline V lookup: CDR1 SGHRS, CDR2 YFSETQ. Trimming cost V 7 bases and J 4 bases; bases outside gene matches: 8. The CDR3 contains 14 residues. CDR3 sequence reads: CASRSTQGAYGYTF. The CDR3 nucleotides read TGCGCCAGCCGAAGTACACAGGGGGCCTATGGCTACACCTTC.

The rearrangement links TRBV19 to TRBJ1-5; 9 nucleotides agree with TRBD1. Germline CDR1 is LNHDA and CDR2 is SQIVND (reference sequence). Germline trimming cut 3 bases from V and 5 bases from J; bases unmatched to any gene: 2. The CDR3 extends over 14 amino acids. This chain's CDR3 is CASSIWTGDQPQHF. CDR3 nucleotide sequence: TGTGCCAGTAGTATCTGGACAGGGGATCAGCCCCAGCATTTT.

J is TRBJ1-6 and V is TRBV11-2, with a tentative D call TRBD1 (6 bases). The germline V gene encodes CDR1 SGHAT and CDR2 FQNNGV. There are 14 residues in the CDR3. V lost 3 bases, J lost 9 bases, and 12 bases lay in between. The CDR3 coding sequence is TGTGCCAGCAGCTTTATGGGGGCCCCTTCACCCCTCCACTTT. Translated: CASSFMGAPSPLHF.

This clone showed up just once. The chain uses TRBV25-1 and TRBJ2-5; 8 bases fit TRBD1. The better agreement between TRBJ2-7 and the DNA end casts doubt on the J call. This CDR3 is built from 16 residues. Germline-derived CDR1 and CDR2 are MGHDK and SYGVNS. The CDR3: CASSEQAGTGSYEQYF. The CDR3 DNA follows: TGTGCCAGCAGTGAGCAAGCCGGGACAGGCTCCTACGAGCAGTACTTC.

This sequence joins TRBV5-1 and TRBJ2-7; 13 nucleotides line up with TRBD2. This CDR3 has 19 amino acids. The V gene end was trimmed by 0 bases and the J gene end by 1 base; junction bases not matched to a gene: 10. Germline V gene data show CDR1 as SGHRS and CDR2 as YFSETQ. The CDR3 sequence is CASSLGGIRTSGSSYEQYF. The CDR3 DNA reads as TGCGCCAGCAGCTTGGGGGGGATCCGGACTAGCGGGAGTTCCTACGAGCAGTACTTC.

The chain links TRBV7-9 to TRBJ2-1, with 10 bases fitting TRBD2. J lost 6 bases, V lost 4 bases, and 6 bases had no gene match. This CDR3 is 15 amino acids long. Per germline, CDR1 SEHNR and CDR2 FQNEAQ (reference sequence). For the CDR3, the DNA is TGTGCCAGCAGCTCAAGCGGGAGGGTAGGCAATGAGCAGTTCTTC. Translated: CASSSSGRVGNEQFF.

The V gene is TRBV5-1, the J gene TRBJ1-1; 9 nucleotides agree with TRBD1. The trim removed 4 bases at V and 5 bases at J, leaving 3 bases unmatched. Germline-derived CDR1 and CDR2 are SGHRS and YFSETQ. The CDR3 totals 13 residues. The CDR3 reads CASSVQGATEAFF. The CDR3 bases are TGCGCCAGCAGCGTACAGGGGGCTACTGAAGCTTTCTTT.

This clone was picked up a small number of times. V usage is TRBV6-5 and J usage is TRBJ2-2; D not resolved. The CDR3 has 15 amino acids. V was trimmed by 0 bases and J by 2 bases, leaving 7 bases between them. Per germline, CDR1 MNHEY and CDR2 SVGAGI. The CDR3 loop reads CASSYSFTNTGELFF. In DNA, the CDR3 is TGTGCCAGCAGTTACTCGTTCACAAACACCGGGGAGCTGTTTTTT.

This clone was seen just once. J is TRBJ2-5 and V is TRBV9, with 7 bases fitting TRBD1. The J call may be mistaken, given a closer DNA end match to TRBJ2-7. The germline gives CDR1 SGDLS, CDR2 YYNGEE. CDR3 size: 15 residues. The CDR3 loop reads CASSVGDSLAHEQYF. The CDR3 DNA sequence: TGTGCCAGCAGCGTAGGGGACAGCCTAGCACACGAGCAGTACTTC.